The TCR beta chain under discussion was sequenced for a study of regulatory T cells in long-lasting Graves disease. General study findings and limits: TCR diversity in persistent Graves' patients was below that of newly diagnosed ones. Possibly, too few samples lowered accuracy. More public clonotypes were shared by persistent patients (around 2,600) than by new patients (roughly 970).

On this clonotype itself: Its antigen is unknown.

The time point here: newly diagnosed GD, antithyroid drugs for less than 3 months. Extracted RNA from PBMCs served as the source of the TCR library. iRepertoire HTBI primers and Arm-PCR of CDR3 regions built TCR beta libraries. One entry per CDR3 protein results from TCRdb running MiXCR on the multiplex PCR reads. The repertoire includes about 240,000 distinct CDR3 sequences, roughly a fifth of them detected once, and 14% sits in the top ten. This material consisted of peripheral blood mononuclear cells (PBMCs), taken at new diagnosis, from a patient treated with antithyroid drugs. The origin of this receptor is a female donor with Graves disease.

The chain's CDR3 is CASSRSGGDADTQYF. In nucleotides, the CDR3 is TGTGCCAGCAGTCGGAGCGGGGGGGACGCAGATACGCAGTATTTT. This chain joins TRBV11-2 and TRBJ2-3, with TRBD2 matching 10 bases. Germline assignment: CDR1 SGHAT and CDR2 FQNNGV. V gave up 6 bases and J gave up 4 bases; unmatched junction bases: 7. This CDR3 is 15 amino acids long.